These T cell receptor beta chains were read from a single sample in a study of Graves' ophthalmopathy and Graves' hyperthyroidism. From the multiplex PCR reads, TCRdb called clonotypes with MiXCR, one entry per CDR3 protein. Of over a million distinct CDR3 sequences in the sample, 35% to 40% were seen once. Sequenced: peripheral blood or thyroid tissue (not recorded which). These receptors came from an adult man with Graves' hyperthyroidism. Each CDR3 is given with its conserved first and last residue. The D gene is left open where the match is weak. Part of the rows lack a size; the others show once, few, many or a class for expanded clones.

d_call,j_call,clone_size,v_call,cdr3_length,cdr3_aa,cdr3_nt
TRBD1,TRBJ1-2,-,TRBV7-8,14,CASSPQGTVDGYTF,TGTGCCAGCAGCCCGCAGGGGACAGTCGATGGCTACACCTTC
-,TRBJ2-2,-,TRBV11-2,15,CASSLVPGHTGELFF,TGTGCCAGCAGCTTAGTACCGGGCCACACCGGGGAGCTGTTTTTT
TRBD2,TRBJ2-5,-,TRBV11-1,19,CASSLHSLAGSGGAETQYF,TGTGCCAGCAGCTTACACAGCTTGGCGGGTAGCGGGGGGGCCGAGACCCAGTACTTC
TRBD1,TRBJ1-5,many,TRBV6-5,16,CASSYWGQDSNQPQHF,TGTGCCAGCAGTTACTGGGGACAGGATAGCAATCAGCCCCAGCATTTT
-,TRBJ1-4,many,TRBV6-5,14,CASSLDGLAEKLFF,TGTGCCAGCAGTCTTGACGGCCTGGCTGAAAAACTGTTTTTT
-,TRBJ2-5,many,TRBV7-2,13,CASSLGWAETQYF,TGTGCCAGCAGCTTGGGGTGGGCAGAGACCCAGTACTTC
TRBD1,TRBJ2-7,many,TRBV5-8,15,CASSTWTGDDYEQYF,TGTGCCAGCAGCACCTGGACAGGGGACGACTACGAGCAGTACTTC
-,TRBJ1-6,many,TRBV19,13,CASSGRRGSPLHF,TGTGCCAGTAGCGGCCGGAGAGGTTCACCCCTCCACTTT
-,TRBJ2-7,-,TRBV7-2,16,CASSVEFDGHGYEQYF,TGTGCCAGCAGCGTTGAGTTCGACGGACACGGCTACGAGCAGTACTTC
-,TRBJ2-7,once,TRBV10-2,13,CASSPGRWYEQYF,TGTGCCAGCAGCCCCGGAAGGTGGTACGAGCAGTACTTC
TRBD2,TRBJ2-5,few,TRBV11-2,16,CASSRGLAGPSETQYF,TGTGCCAGCAGCCGGGGACTAGCGGGACCCTCAGAGACCCAGTACTTC
-,TRBJ2-7,-,TRBV6-1,13,CASTDRTLGEQYF,TGTGCCAGCACAGACAGGACCCTCGGCGAGCAGTACTTC
TRBD2,TRBJ2-2,-,TRBV5-1,17,CASSLLDSGGNTGELFF,TGTGCCAGCAGTTTATTGGACAGCGGGGGCAACACCGGGGAGCTGTTTTTT
-,TRBJ1-3,-,TRBV7-2,16,CASSFPDRSSGNTIYF,TGTGCCAGCAGCTTTCCGGACAGAAGTTCTGGAAACACCATATATTTT
-,TRBJ2-5,few,TRBV27,15,CASSLSGTSQETQYF,TGTGCCAGCAGTTTGAGTGGGACAAGCCAAGAGACCCAGTACTTC
-,TRBJ2-5,few,TRBV5-1,13,CASSGGGVEAQYF,TGCGCCAGCAGCGGAGGGGGCGTAGAGGCCCAGTACTTC
-,TRBJ2-7,many,TRBV10-3,14,CATMFGALSYEQYF,TGTGCCACAATGTTCGGGGCCCTCTCCTACGAGCAGTACTTC
-,TRBJ1-4,many,TRBV6-5,12,CASSYPLGQLFF,TGTGCCAGCAGTTACCCATTAGGGCAACTGTTTTTT
-,TRBJ2-1,-,TRBV7-9,14,CASSPSFNYNEQFF,TGCGCCAGCAGCCCATCCTTTAACTACAATGAGCAGTTCTTC
-,TRBJ2-3,-,TRBV29-1,14,CSVEGGDSTDTQYF,TGCAGCGTTGAAGGCGGGGATAGCACAGATACGCAGTATTTT
-,TRBJ2-7,many,TRBV7-9,13,CASSLVRDHEQYF,TGTGCCAGCAGCTTAGTGCGCGACCACGAGCAGTACTTC
-,TRBJ2-2,many,TRBV20-1,14,CSARPRGFVGELFF,TGCAGTGCAAGACCTCGGGGGTTCGTCGGGGAGCTGTTTTTT
-,TRBJ2-1,once,TRBV5-6,13,CASIPSTDNEQFF,TGTGCCAGCATCCCCAGTACAGACAATGAGCAGTTCTTC
-,TRBJ1-5,few,TRBV12-3/TRBV12-4,16,CASSSSRGWGNQPQHF,TGTGCCAGCAGCTCTAGCCGGGGGTGGGGGAATCAGCCCCAGCATTTT
-,TRBJ1-4,-,TRBV29-1,9,CSVARGLFF,TGCAGCGTTGCCAGGGGACTGTTTTTT
-,TRBJ2-2,many,TRBV29-1,14,CSVPKTGFTGELFF,TGCAGCGTCCCTAAGACAGGTTTCACCGGGGAGCTGTTTTTT